This T cell receptor beta chain comes out of a study of shared clonotypes between healthy human individuals. Findings and caveats of the study: Among donors, the sharing of clonotypes was expected to be influenced by sequencing depth.

V gave up 5 bases and J gave up 3 bases, with 10 bases separating them. CDR3 length: 13 amino acids. Germline assignment: CDR1 MNHEY and CDR2 SMNVEV (reference sequence). About this clone itself: Its antigen remains unidentified. The sample carries other DNA sequences with the same CDR3.

The test was conducted at deep level. Across several immunoSEQ plates, the genomic DNA of each subset was split evenly. Method: immunoSEQ multiplex PCR; TCRdb's copy keeps in-frame clones and lacks some. The table lists a few million clones, roughly 90% of them singletons, with more than 0.35% in the top ten. Source material: naive CD4+ T cells from PBMCs. Subset denoted: CD45RA+ positively selected. This chain joins TRBV27 and TRBJ1-2, with TRBD1 as a possible D gene (5 bases). The receptor was isolated from a man aged 18-30 years in good health. Some clones in this sample may be carry-over from other donors' samples. CDR3 region: CASSPRGYYGYTF. DNA of the CDR3: TGTGCCAGCAGTCCTCGGGGGTACTATGGCTACACCTTC.